Below are 22 T cell receptor beta chains sequenced from a single sample in a study of cytomegalovirus exposure and HLA in healthy donors. The data were produced by immunoSEQ multiplex PCR, yet TCRdb's version contains in-frame clones alone and is incomplete. The table shows roughly 300,000 clones, with 75% to 90% occurring only once. Sequencing input: PBMCs. The receptors derive from a woman aged 25 to 39 in good health and CMV-seropositive.

The genes are TRBV28 and TRBJ2-3; possibly TRBD1 for D (6 bases). V lost 5 bases, J lost 1 base, and 13 bases lay in between. CDR1 is MDHEN and CDR2 is SYDVKM in the germline V gene. The length of the CDR3 is 15 residues. CDR3 DNA sequence: TGTGCCAGCAGTCCACCGCCAGGGGGCACAGATACGCAGTATTTT. Translation gives CASSPPPGGTDTQYF.

The chain couples TRBV7-8 to TRBJ2-7; D may be TRBD1 or TRBD2 (6 bases each). Germline CDR1 is SGHVS and CDR2 is FQNEAQ. The length of the CDR3 is 14 residues. Trimming shortened V by 5 bases and J by 2 bases, and 13 bases separated the two germline ends. DNA of the CDR3: TGTGCCAGCAGCCCCCAAGGGGGGCCCTACGAGCAGTACTTC. Translated: CASSPQGGPYEQYF.

The V call is TRBV30, the J call TRBJ1-4; D is perhaps TRBD1 (6 bases). The CDR3 covers 16 residues. Germline assignment: CDR1 GTSNPN and CDR2 SVGIG (reference sequence). V lost 2 bases, J lost 2 bases, and 15 bases lay in between. CDR3 bases: TGTGCCTGGAGTCGACCTACAGGGCAGACTAATGAAAAACTGTTTTTT. It yields the protein CAWSRPTGQTNEKLFF. Supplemented by reference TRBV30 and TRBJ1-4, the full variable domain reads SQTIHQWPATLVQPVGSPLSLECTVEGTSNPNLYWYRQAAGRGLQLLFYSVGIGQISSEVPQNLSASRPQDRQFILSSKKLLLSDSGFYLCAWSRPTGQTNEKLFFGSGTQLSVL.

This clone was seen once. In the same sample, other DNA sequences code for this CDR3. V gene TRBV20-1 combines with J gene TRBJ1-1; D gene ambiguous. The germline gives CDR1 DFQATT, CDR2 SNEGSKA (reference sequence). The CDR3 consists of 10 residues. With 6 bases removed from V and 3 bases from J, the gap between germline ends came to 5 bases. CDR3 protein: CSASYTEAFF. In nucleotides, the CDR3 is TGCAGTGCCTCATACACTGAAGCTTTCTTT.

Points on this clone: Additional DNA sequences in this sample encode the identical CDR3. The chain has TRBV27 and TRBJ1-6; D ambiguous. Germline CDR1 reads MNHEY; CDR2 reads SMNVEV (reference sequence). The CDR3 is 12 amino acids. With 3 bases removed from V and 7 bases from J, the gap between germline ends came to 4 bases. CDR3 DNA sequence: TGTGCCAGCAGTTTGAGGAATTCACCCCTCCACTTT. It yields the protein CASSLRNSPLHF.

The chain couples TRBV27 to TRBJ1-2; D not certain. V lost 8 bases to trimming and J lost 5 bases, with 15 bases between them. This CDR3 contains 13 residues. From germline, CDR1 is MNHEY and CDR2 SMNVEV (reference sequence). CDR3 DNA: TGTGCCAGCGGCCTCCGGGCCTCGTATGGCTACACCTTC. It specifies CASGLRASYGYTF.

The chain combines TRBV7-2 with TRBJ2-3; the D is unclear. Trimming stripped 5 bases from V and 0 bases from J, with 6 bases between. The CDR3 contains 13 residues. CDR1 is SGHTA, CDR2 FQGNSA, per germline. This chain's CDR3 is CASSPMSTDTQYF. The CDR3 bases are TGTGCCAGCAGCCCTATGAGCACAGATACGCAGTATTTT.

The chain has TRBV27 and TRBJ2-4; D is uncertain. V was shortened by 2 bases and J by 8 bases, with 10 bases between the two germline ends. There are 13 residues in the CDR3. The germline V gene encodes CDR1 MNHEY and CDR2 SMNVEV (reference sequence). CDR3 in amino acids: CASSLQVEDIQYF. The DNA for the CDR3 is TGTGCCAGCAGTTTACAGGTTGAGGACATTCAGTACTTC.

The chain employs TRBV27 and TRBJ2-2; D call uncertain. V lost 8 bases and J lost 0, with 7 bases in between. Per germline, CDR1 MNHEY and CDR2 SMNVEV (reference sequence). This CDR3 has 13 amino acids. This chain's CDR3 is CASGLPNTGELFF. In DNA form, the CDR3 reads TGTGCCAGCGGTCTGCCGAACACCGGGGAGCTGTTTTTT.

V is TRBV4-1 and J is TRBJ1-1, with a weak D call TRBD1 (5 bases). The V gene lost 4 bases and the J gene lost 3 bases, with 15 bases spanning the gap. Germline loops: CDR1 MGHRA, CDR2 YSYEKL. The CDR3 extends over 15 amino acids. The CDR3 is CASSLGGGGDTEAFF. The CDR3 nucleotides are TGCGCCAGCAGCCTAGGTGGCGGGGGTGACACTGAAGCTTTCTTT.

This chain connects TRBV19 to TRBJ1-2; D is ambiguous. Germline V gene lookup returns CDR1 LNHDA and CDR2 SQIVND (reference sequence). Trimming took 4 bases from V and 3 from J, leaving 9 bases between them. The CDR3 extends over 13 amino acids. This CDR3 is CASSTGGDYGYTF. CDR3 DNA sequence: TGTGCCAGTAGTACAGGAGGCGACTATGGCTACACCTTC.

The J gene is TRBJ2-1, the V gene TRBV6-5; D is possibly TRBD2 (6 bases). CDR1 is MNHEY and CDR2 is SVGAGI in the germline V gene. Trimming took off 5 bases at V and 6 bases at J, with 17 bases between the two ends. The CDR3 has 15 amino acids. The CDR3: CASSTPGLPSNEQFF. As DNA, the CDR3 is TGTGCCAGCAGTACCCCGGGACTCCCCTCCAATGAGCAGTTCTTC.

Written as DNA, the CDR3 is TGTGCCACCAGCAGAGATTCCCCAGTGGCCCGGGGCAATCAGCCCCAGCATTTT. Protein: CATSRDSPVARGNQPQHF. The chain recombines TRBV15 with TRBJ1-5; D ambiguous. This CDR3 spans 18 amino acids. The V gene's germline CDR1 is LNHNV and CDR2 YYDKDF (reference sequence). V lost 0 bases, J lost 2 bases, and 17 bases lay in between.

J is TRBJ2-3 and V is TRBV6-6; perhaps TRBD2 as D (6 bases). Trimming took off 3 bases at V and 2 bases at J, with 15 bases between the two ends. This CDR3 contains 16 residues. CDR1 is MNHNY, CDR2 SVGAGI, per germline (reference sequence). The DNA of the CDR3 is TGTGCCAGCAGTTATCCGGCGGGGAAATCCACAGATACGCAGTATTTT. This gives the protein CASSYPAGKSTDTQYF.

This rearrangement joins TRBV29-1 to TRBJ2-3; possibly TRBD1 for D (6 bases). The CDR3 totals 14 residues. V lost 7 bases, J lost 2 bases, and 16 bases lay in between. Germline-derived CDR1 and CDR2 are SQVTM and ANQGSEA. The CDR3: CSAVQGTFTDTQYF. The DNA for the CDR3 is TGCAGCGCAGTACAGGGCACTTTCACAGATACGCAGTATTTT.

The gene calls are TRBV5-4 and TRBJ2-7; D not resolved. CDR3 length equals 11 residues. Germline values: CDR1 SGHNT, CDR2 YYREEE (reference sequence). V lost 2 bases and J lost 6, with 6 bases in between. The CDR3 protein is CASSLSGEQYF. CDR3 bases: TGTGCCAGCAGCTTATCCGGCGAGCAGTACTTC.

V is TRBV4-3 and J is TRBJ2-1; 7 nucleotides line up with TRBD1. Germline assignment: CDR1 LGHNA and CDR2 YSLEER. Trimming at V came to 0 bases and at J to 1 base, leaving 3 bases not matched to a gene. This CDR3 is built from 16 residues. The CDR3 DNA reads TGCGCCAGCAGCCAAGATGGACAGGAATCCTACAATGAGCAGTTCTTC. Its protein product is CASSQDGQESYNEQFF.

The chain links TRBV29-1 to TRBJ2-1; D is ambiguous. The ends were cut back, 4 bases at V and 9 bases at J, with 4 bases in the middle. The CDR3 runs 9 residues. The germline gives CDR1 SQVTM, CDR2 ANQGSEA. DNA for the CDR3: TGCAGCGTTGGGCTTGAGCAGTTCTTC. Translation: CSVGLEQFF.

V gene TRBV7-9 combines with J gene TRBJ2-1; 13 nucleotides agree with TRBD2. Germline-derived CDR1 and CDR2 are SEHNR and FQNEAQ (reference sequence). V shed 1 base, J shed 8 bases, and the junction held 2 bases outside the gene matches. The CDR3 is made up of 15 amino acids. CDR3 protein: CASSLVLAGGDEQFF. The DNA of the CDR3 is TGTGCCAGCAGCTTAGTACTAGCGGGAGGGGATGAGCAGTTCTTC.

The CDR3 loop is CASSLVVMGKYPGGMNTEAFF. CDR3 coding DNA: TGTGCCAGCAGTTTAGTCGTTATGGGGAAGTACCCAGGAGGGATGAACACTGAAGCTTTCTTT. The chain has TRBV28 and TRBJ1-1; no definite D call. CDR3 size: 21 residues. Trimming cost V 2 bases and J 0 bases, with 28 bases left between them. Germline values: CDR1 MDHEN, CDR2 SYDVKM.

This chain joins TRBV7-8 and TRBJ2-7; D perhaps matches TRBD1 (6 bases). The V end was cut by 2 bases, the J end by 0 bases, with 8 bases between. The CDR3 covers 14 residues. Looked up from germline, CDR1 is SGHVS and CDR2 is FQNEAQ. The CDR3 here is CASSLQTGSYEQYF. CDR3 bases: TGTGCCAGCAGCTTACAGACAGGCTCCTACGAGCAGTACTTC.

The gene calls are TRBV6-5 and TRBJ1-2; 7 nucleotides agree with TRBD1. This CDR3 has 15 amino acids. V shed 5 bases, J shed 4 bases, and the junction held 10 bases outside the gene matches. Per germline, CDR1 MNHEY and CDR2 SVGAGI. The CDR3 DNA follows: TGTGCCAGCAGTGCGGACAGGACTCTGACCTATGGCTACACCTTC. Its translation: CASSADRTLTYGYTF.